The table lists the clone carrying this T cell receptor beta chain with many counts. Antigen: not known. This specimen belongs to a study of spatial heterogeneity in lung cancer. About the research overall: A total of around 72 untreated early-stage non-small cell lung cancer patients served as donors. Whole-study findings and limits: Expanded tumor TCRs that were ubiquitous appeared in blood more at resection than follow-up.

Time point here: blood at routine non-recurrence follow-up after resection. In each case, whole RNA from tumor, nontumor lung or frozen PBMC was sequenced unsorted. MiXCR, applied by TCRdb to the 5' RACE reads, yields one record per CDR3 protein. The sample consists of around 120,000 distinct CDR3 sequences, more than 9% of them appearing once. The receptor was derived from a male donor with early-stage non-small cell lung cancer. This specimen consisted of PBMCs, obtained at follow-up.

CDR3 loop: CASSQLGDRGFF. CDR3 coding DNA: TGTGCCAGCAGCCAATTAGGAGACAGGGGGTTCTTC. The chain has TRBV16 and TRBJ2-1, with 8 nucleotides matching TRBD1. V lost 1 base to trimming and J lost 15 bases; unmatched junction nucleotides: 5. The CDR3 sequence is 12 residues long. Germline V CDR1 and CDR2: KGHSY, FQNENV.